This T cell receptor (beta chain) was captured in a study of T cells in localized non-small cell lung cancer. The V end lost 2 bases, the J end lost 4 bases, and 11 bases lay between the germline ends. The germline V gene has CDR1 SGDLS and CDR2 YYNGEE. CDR3 length equals 14 residues. This clone was seen once. The protocol was immunoSEQ multiplex PCR, while the TCRdb copy is restricted to in-frame clones and leaves out a portion. The sample records 45,000 to 65,000 clones, approximately 90% being singletons. The receptor was derived from a man aged 40-75 years with stage I squamous cell lung carcinoma. Sequencing used peripheral blood, obtained before any cancer treatment. This chain uses TRBV9 with TRBJ2-3, with a weak D call TRBD2 (6 bases). The CDR3 bases are TGTGCCAGCAGCGTGCGGGCTAGCGCAGATACGCAGTATTTT. It encodes CASSVRASADTQYF.